This TCR beta chain was recovered during a study of T cell repertoires in cytomegalovirus infection. One entry per CDR3 protein, called by TCRdb with MiXCR from the reads. The table includes some 170,000 distinct CDR3 sequences, about a sixth detected once. CDR1 is SNHLY and CDR2 is FYNNEI in the germline V gene. V gave up 6 bases and J gave up 2 bases; unmatched junction bases: 10. CDR3 length equals 16 residues. The chain carries TRBV2 and TRBJ2-3; 8 bases map to TRBD1. Material for sequencing was CD8+ T cells from PBMCs. The TCR comes from a human donor in good health (CMV status not recorded). Some clones in this sample may be carry-over from other donors' samples. CDR3 in amino acids: CASRFRTGRDTDTQYF. CDR3 sequence (DNA): TGTGCCAGCAGGTTCAGGACAGGGAGAGACACAGATACGCAGTATTTT.